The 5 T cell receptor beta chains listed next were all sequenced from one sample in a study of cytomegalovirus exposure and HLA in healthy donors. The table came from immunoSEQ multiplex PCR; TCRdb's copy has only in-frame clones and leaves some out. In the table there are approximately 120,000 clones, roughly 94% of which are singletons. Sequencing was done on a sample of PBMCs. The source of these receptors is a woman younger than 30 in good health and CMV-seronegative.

The CDR3: CASRWREGHEQFF. As DNA, the CDR3 is TGTGCCAGCAGGTGGCGGGAGGGCCACGAGCAGTTCTTC. The V call is TRBV27, the J call TRBJ2-1; TRBD2 aligns across 9 bases. Trimming took 6 bases from V and 10 from J; bases not matched to a gene: 7. Germline CDR1 and CDR2: MNHEY and SMNVEV (reference sequence). This CDR3 has 13 residues.

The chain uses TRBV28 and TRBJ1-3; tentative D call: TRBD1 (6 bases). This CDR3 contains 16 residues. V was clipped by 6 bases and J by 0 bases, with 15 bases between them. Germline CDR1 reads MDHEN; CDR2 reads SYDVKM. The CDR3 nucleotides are TGTGCCAGCAGAGAAGCAGGGGATTCCTCTGGAAACACCATATATTTT. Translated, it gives CASREAGDSSGNTIYF.

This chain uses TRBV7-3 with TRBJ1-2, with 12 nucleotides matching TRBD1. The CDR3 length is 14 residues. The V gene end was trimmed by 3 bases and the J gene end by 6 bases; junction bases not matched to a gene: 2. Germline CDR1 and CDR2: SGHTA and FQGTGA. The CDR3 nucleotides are TGTGCCAGCAGCTTCGGGACAGGGGGCGATGGCTACACCTTC. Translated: CASSFGTGGDGYTF.

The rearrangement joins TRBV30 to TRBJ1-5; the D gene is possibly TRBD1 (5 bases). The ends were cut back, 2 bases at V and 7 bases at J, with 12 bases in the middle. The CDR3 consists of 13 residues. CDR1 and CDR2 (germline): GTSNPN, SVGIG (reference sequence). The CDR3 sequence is CAWSIGGGQPQHF. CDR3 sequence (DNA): TGTGCCTGGAGTATCGGGGGAGGCCAGCCCCAGCATTTT.

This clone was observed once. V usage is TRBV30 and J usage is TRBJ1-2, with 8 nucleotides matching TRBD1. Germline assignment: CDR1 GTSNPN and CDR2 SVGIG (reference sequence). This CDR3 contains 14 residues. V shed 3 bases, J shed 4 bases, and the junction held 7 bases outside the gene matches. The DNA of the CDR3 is TGTGCCTGGAGATTTGACAGGGGCTTCTATGGCTACACCTTC. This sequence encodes CAWRFDRGFYGYTF. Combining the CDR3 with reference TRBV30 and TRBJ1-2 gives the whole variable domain SQTIHQWPATLVQPVGSPLSLECTVEGTSNPNLYWYRQAAGRGLQLLFYSVGIGQISSEVPQNLSASRPQDRQFILSSKKLLLSDSGFYLCAWRFDRGFYGYTFGSGTRLTVV.